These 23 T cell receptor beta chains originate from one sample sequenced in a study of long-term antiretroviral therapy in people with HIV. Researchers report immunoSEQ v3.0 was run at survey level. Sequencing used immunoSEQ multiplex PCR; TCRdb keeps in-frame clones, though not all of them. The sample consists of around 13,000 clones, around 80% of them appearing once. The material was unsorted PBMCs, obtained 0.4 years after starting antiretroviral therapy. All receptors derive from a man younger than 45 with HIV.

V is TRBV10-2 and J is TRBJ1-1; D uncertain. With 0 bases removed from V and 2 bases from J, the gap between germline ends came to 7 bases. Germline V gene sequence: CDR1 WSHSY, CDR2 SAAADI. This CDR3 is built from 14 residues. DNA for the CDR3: TGCGCCAGCAGTGAGTCGTACGGTAACACTGAAGCTTTCTTT. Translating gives CASSESYGNTEAFF.

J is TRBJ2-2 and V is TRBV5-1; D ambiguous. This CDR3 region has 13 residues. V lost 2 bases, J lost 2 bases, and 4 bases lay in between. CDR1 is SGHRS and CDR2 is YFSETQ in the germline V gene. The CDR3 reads CASSFINTGELFF. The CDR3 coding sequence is TGCGCCAGCAGCTTCATCAACACCGGGGAGCTGTTTTTT.

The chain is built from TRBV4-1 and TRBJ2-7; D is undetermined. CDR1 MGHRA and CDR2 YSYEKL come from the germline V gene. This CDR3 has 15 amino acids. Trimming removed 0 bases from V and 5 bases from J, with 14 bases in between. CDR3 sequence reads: CASSQEDRNPHEQYF. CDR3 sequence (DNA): TGCGCCAGCAGCCAAGAAGACCGGAATCCCCACGAGCAGTACTTC.

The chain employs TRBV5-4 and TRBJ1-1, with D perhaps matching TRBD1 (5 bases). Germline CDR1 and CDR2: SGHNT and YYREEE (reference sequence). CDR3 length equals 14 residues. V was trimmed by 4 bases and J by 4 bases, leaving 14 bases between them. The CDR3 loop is CASSAGRAGTEAFF. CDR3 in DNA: TGTGCCAGCAGCGCCGGCAGGGCAGGCACTGAAGCTTTCTTT.

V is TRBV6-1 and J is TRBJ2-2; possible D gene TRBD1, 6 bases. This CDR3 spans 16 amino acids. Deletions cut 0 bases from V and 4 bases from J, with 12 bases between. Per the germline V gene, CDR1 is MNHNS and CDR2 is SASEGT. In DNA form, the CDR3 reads TGTGCCAGCAGTGAAGCGCTAGCCAGGGGCACCGGGGAGCTGTTTTTT. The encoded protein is CASSEALARGTGELFF.

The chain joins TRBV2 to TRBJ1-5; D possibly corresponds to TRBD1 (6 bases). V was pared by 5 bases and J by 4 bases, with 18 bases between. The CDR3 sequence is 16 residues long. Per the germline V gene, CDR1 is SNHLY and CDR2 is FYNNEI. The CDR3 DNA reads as TGTGCCAGCAGTTCCGCCCTTGGGGGGCGGAATCAGCCCCAGCATTTT. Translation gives CASSSALGGRNQPQHF.

CDR3 residues: CATSRGSFSGNTIYF. The CDR3 nucleotides are TGTGCCACCAGCAGAGGGTCCTTCTCTGGAAACACCATATATTTT. The chain employs TRBV15 and TRBJ1-3; D gene unclear. Germline V gene data show CDR1 as LNHNV and CDR2 as YYDKDF (reference sequence). V lost 1 base and J lost 0, with 7 bases in between. CDR3 length: 15 residues.

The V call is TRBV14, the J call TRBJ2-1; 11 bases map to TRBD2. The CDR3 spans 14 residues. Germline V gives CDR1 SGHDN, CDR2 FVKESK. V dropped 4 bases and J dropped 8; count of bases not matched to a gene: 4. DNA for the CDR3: TGTGCCAGCAGCCTTAGCGGGAGGGAAGATGAGCAGTTCTTC. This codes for CASSLSGREDEQFF. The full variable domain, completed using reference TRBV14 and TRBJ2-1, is EAGVTQFPSHSVIEKGQTVTLRCDPISGHDNLYWYRRVMGKEIKFLLHFVKESKQDESGMPNNRFLAERTGGTYSTLKVQPAELEDSGVYFCASSLSGREDEQFFGPGTRLTVL.

CDR3 sequence: CASSLGTNTEAFF. Here the CDR3 DNA reads TGTGCCAGCAGCTTGGGGACGAACACTGAAGCTTTCTTT. The chain is built from TRBV5-5 and TRBJ1-1; D ambiguous. Deletions cut 0 bases from V and 1 base from J, with 4 bases between. The CDR3 sequence is 13 residues long. Germline V CDR1 and CDR2: SGHKS, YYEKEE (reference sequence).

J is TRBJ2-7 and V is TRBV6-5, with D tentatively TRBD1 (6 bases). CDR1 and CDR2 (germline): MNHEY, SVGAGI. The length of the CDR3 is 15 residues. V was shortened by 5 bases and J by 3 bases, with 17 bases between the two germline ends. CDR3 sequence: CASSLRDTNSYEQYF. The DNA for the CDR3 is TGTGCCAGCAGTCTCCGGGACACGAATAGCTACGAGCAGTACTTC.

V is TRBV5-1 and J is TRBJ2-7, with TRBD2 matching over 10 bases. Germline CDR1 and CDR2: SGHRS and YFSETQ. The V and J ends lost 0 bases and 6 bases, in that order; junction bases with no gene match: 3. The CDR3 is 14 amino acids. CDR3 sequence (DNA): TGCGCCAGCAGCTTGGTTAGCGGGAGGACCGAGCAGTACTTC. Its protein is CASSLVSGRTEQYF.

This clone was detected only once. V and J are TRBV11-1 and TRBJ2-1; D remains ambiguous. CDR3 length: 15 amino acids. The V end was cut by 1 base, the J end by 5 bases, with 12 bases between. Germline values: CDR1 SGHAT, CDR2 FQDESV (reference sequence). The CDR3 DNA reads TGTGCCAGCAGCTTAGTTTTGGGTTTAAACAATGAGCAGTTCTTC. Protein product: CASSLVLGLNNEQFF. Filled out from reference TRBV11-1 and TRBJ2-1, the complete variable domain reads EAEVAQSPRYKITEKSQAVAFWCDPISGHATLYWYRQILGQGPELLVQFQDESVVDDSQLPKDRFSAERLKGVDSTLKIQPAELGDSAMYLCASSLVLGLNNEQFFGPGTRLTVL.

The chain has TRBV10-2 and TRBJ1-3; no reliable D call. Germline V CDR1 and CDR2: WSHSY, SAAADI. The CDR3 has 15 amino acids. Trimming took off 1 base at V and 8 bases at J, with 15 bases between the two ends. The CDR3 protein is CASSEYIQFADTIYF. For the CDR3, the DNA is TGCGCCAGCAGTGAGTACATCCAGTTCGCTGACACCATATATTTT.

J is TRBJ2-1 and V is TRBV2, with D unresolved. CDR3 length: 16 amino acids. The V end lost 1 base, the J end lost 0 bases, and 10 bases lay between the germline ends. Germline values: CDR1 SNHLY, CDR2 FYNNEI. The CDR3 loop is CASSEVLALSYNEQFF. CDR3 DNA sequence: TGTGCCAGCAGTGAAGTTTTGGCTCTCTCCTACAATGAGCAGTTCTTC.

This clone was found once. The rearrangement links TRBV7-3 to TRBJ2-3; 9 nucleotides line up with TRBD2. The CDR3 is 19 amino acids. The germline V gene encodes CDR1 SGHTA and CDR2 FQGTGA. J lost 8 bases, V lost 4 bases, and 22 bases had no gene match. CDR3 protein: CASSSEPLPPGLAGGTQYF. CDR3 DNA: TGTGCCAGCAGCTCCGAACCTCTACCCCCGGGACTAGCAGGTGGTACGCAGTATTTT.

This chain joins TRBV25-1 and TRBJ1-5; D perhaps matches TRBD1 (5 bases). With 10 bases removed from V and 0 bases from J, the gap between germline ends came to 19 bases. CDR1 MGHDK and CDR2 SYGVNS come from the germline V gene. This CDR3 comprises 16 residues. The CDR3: CANIKGTTYSNQPQHF. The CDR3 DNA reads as TGTGCCAACATAAAAGGGACCACCTATAGCAATCAGCCCCAGCATTTT.

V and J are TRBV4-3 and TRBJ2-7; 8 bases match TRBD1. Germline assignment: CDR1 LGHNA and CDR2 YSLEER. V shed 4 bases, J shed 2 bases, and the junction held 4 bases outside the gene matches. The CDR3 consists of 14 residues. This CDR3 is CASSPDRGPYEQYF. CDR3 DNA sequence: TGCGCCAGCAGCCCTGACAGGGGCCCCTACGAGCAGTACTTC.

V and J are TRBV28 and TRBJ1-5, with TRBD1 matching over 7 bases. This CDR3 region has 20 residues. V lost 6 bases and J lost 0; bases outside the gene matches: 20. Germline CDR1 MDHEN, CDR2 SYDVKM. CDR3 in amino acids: CASRWTGKELRTHSNQPQHF. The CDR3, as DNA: TGTGCCAGCAGGTGGACAGGCAAAGAGCTGAGAACCCATAGCAATCAGCCCCAGCATTTT.

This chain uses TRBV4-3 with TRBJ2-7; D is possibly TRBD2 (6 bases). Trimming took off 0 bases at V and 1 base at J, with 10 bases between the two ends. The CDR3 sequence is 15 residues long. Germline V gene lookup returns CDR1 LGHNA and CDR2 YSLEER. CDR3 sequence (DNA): TGCGCCAGCAGCCAAGATTTGGGACTTTCCTACGAGCAGTACTTC. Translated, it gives CASSQDLGLSYEQYF.

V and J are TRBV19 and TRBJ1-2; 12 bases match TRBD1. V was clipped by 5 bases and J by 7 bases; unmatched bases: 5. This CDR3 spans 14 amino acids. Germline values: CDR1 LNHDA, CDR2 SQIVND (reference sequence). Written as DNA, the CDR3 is TGTGCCAGTAGTCCGGGACAGGGGGCTCCTGGCTACACCTTC. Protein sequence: CASSPGQGAPGYTF.

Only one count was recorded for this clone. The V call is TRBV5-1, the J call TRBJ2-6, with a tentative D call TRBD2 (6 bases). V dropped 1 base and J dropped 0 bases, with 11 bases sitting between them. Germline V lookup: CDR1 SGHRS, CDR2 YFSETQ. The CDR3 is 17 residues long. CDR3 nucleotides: TGCGCCAGCAGCTTGACTGCGGGGAGCTCTGGGGCCAACGTCCTGACTTTC. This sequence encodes CASSLTAGSSGANVLTF.

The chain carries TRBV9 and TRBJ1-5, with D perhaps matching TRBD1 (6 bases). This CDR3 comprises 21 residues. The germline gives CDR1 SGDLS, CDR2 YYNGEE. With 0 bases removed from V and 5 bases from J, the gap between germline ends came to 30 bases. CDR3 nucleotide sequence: TGTGCCAGCAGCGTAGTTATCCCAGCAGGGGTCTCAGTTAAGGGGTATCAGCCCCAGCATTTT. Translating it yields CASSVVIPAGVSVKGYQPQHF.

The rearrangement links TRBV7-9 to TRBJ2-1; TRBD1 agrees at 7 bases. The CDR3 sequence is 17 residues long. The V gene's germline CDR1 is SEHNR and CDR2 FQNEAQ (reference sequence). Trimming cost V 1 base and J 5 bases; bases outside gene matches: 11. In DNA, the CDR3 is TGTGCCAGCAGCTTAGGGGACAGAACGTTACGAAACAATGAGCAGTTCTTC. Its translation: CASSLGDRTLRNNEQFF. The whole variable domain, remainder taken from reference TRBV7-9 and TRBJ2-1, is DTGVSQNPRHKITKRGQNVTFRCDPISEHNRLYWYRQTLGQGPEFLTYFQNEAQLEKSRLLSDRFSAERPKGSFSTLEIQRTEQGDSAMYLCASSLGDRTLRNNEQFFGPGTRLTVL.